The 27 T cell receptor beta chains in this list originate from one sample, sequenced in a study of blood T cell repertoires in COVID-19. Clones were sequenced by immunoSEQ multiplex PCR, and TCRdb holds only the in-frame ones, with some missing. The sample carries some 200,000 clones, about 86% recorded once. Sequencing was performed on peripheral blood. The receptors stem from a woman in her 70s with acute or convalescent COVID-19.

This chain connects TRBV15 to TRBJ1-6, with no clear D. The CDR3 contains 16 residues. CDR1 is LNHNV and CDR2 is YYDKDF in the germline V gene (reference sequence). V was shortened by 0 bases and J by 8 bases, with 14 bases between the two germline ends. In nucleotides, the CDR3 is TGTGCCACCAGCAGAGAGCTGGGGAGATGGGATTCACCCCTCCACTTT. This codes for CATSRELGRWDSPLHF.

In DNA form, the CDR3 reads TGTGCCATCAGTGTACAGAGCACTCGCGCCAACACTGAAGCTTTCTTT. Translating gives CAISVQSTRANTEAFF. The chain carries TRBV10-3 and TRBJ1-1; D unclear. Deletions cut 4 bases from V and 2 bases from J, with 17 bases between. The CDR3 consists of 16 residues. CDR1 is ENHRY, CDR2 SYGVKD, per germline.

This clone was seen once. The J gene is TRBJ2-2, the V gene TRBV27; perhaps TRBD1 as D (5 bases). V lost 6 bases and J 5 bases, leaving 13 bases between the germline ends. Germline loops: CDR1 MNHEY, CDR2 SMNVEV (reference sequence). This CDR3 is 14 amino acids long. CDR3 coding DNA: TGTGCCAGCAGAAAGCAGGGAAAAACCGGGGAGCTGTTTTTT. Protein: CASRKQGKTGELFF.

The V call is TRBV19, the J call TRBJ1-5; D is uncertain. The germline gives CDR1 LNHDA, CDR2 SQIVND (reference sequence). This CDR3 has 13 amino acids. Deletions cut 3 bases from V and 2 bases from J, with 5 bases between. The CDR3 coding sequence is TGTGCCAGTAGTATCCTCGGCAATCAGCCCCAGCATTTT. It is translated as CASSILGNQPQHF.

The chain couples TRBV19 to TRBJ1-6; TRBD1 is a possible D gene (5 bases). Germline CDR1 LNHDA, CDR2 SQIVND (reference sequence). The CDR3 contains 14 residues. V was pared by 3 bases and J by 7 bases, with 10 bases between. The CDR3 coding sequence is TGTGCCAGTAGTATTGAAGGGGTCAATTCACCCCTCCACTTT. Amino acids: CASSIEGVNSPLHF.

The gene calls are TRBV6-5 and TRBJ1-1; D gene unclear. This CDR3 is 13 amino acids long. Germline loops: CDR1 MNHEY, CDR2 SVGAGI. V gave up 7 bases and J gave up 1 base, with 10 bases separating them. CDR3 in DNA: TGTGCCAGCACCGCCGCAGGGAACACTGAAGCTTTCTTT. Translation gives CASTAAGNTEAFF.

This chain links TRBV12-3 or TRBV12-4 with TRBJ2-5; the D gene is possibly TRBD2 (5 bases). V was cut by 3 bases and J by 3 bases, with 8 bases left in between. The CDR3 is 13 residues long. For the CDR3, the DNA is TGTGCCAGCAGTTTCGTCGGGAAAGAGACCCAGTACTTC. This sequence encodes CASSFVGKETQYF.

This chain connects TRBV10-3 to TRBJ1-6; possible D gene TRBD1, 6 bases. The CDR3 runs to 14 residues. Germline CDR1 is ENHRY and CDR2 is SYGVKD. Trimming took off 2 bases at V and 9 bases at J, with 11 bases between the two ends. The CDR3 DNA reads TGTGCCATCAGTGAGGTACAGGGTGGTTCACCCCTCCACTTT. Protein product: CAISEVQGGSPLHF.

This clone appeared once. This chain connects TRBV5-4 to TRBJ2-7; D might be TRBD2 (6 bases). V lost 4 bases and J lost 1, with 15 bases in between. Germline values: CDR1 SGHNT, CDR2 YYREEE (reference sequence). The CDR3 covers 15 residues. The CDR3 nucleotides are TGTGCCAGCAGCCCCGATCCGGGGAGGTCCTACGAGCAGTACTTC. It encodes CASSPDPGRSYEQYF.

This chain uses TRBV6-2 or TRBV6-3 with TRBJ2-3, with TRBD2 matching over 11 bases. V lost 4 bases to trimming and J lost 6 bases; unmatched junction nucleotides: 9. This CDR3 region has 16 residues. CDR1 is MNHEY and CDR2 is SVGEGT in the germline V gene. Here the CDR3 reads CASSFPSGGPVDTQYF. In DNA, the CDR3 is TGTGCCAGCAGTTTTCCTAGCGGGGGGCCCGTGGATACGCAGTATTTT.

The chain recombines TRBV28 with TRBJ1-1, with D hard to call. Germline CDR1 and CDR2: MDHEN and SYDVKM. Trimming cost V 6 bases and J 1 base, with 9 bases left between them. The CDR3 length is 13 residues. This CDR3 is CASSTRQNTEAFF. The CDR3 nucleotides are TGTGCCAGCAGCACCCGACAGAACACTGAAGCTTTCTTT.

This chain joins TRBV19 and TRBJ1-5; tentative D call: TRBD1 (6 bases). Trimming removed 7 bases from V and 6 bases from J, with 19 bases in between. Germline CDR1 LNHDA, CDR2 SQIVND (reference sequence). The CDR3 runs to 15 residues. The DNA of the CDR3 is TGTGCCAGTACTCCCCCTACAGGGCTTTTTCAGCCCCAGCATTTT. As protein: CASTPPTGLFQPQHF.

The chain employs TRBV2 and TRBJ2-4; a weak D match, TRBD1 (7 bases). The V gene's germline CDR1 is SNHLY and CDR2 FYNNEI. Trimming pared 2 bases from V and 1 base from J, leaving 12 bases between. The CDR3 runs to 16 residues. CDR3 sequence reads: CASSEQGGIAKNIQYF. In nucleotides, the CDR3 is TGTGCCAGCAGTGAACAGGGGGGTATTGCCAAAAACATTCAGTACTTC.

CDR3 amino acids: CASRLTPRNTEAFF. As DNA, the CDR3 is TGTGCCAGCCGTTTAACCCCCAGGAACACTGAAGCTTTCTTT. The chain uses TRBV7-3 and TRBJ1-1; D remains ambiguous. The CDR3 is 14 amino acids. Trimming removed 8 bases at V and 1 base at J, with 14 bases between. Germline V gene sequence: CDR1 SGHTA, CDR2 FQGTGA.

J is TRBJ1-2 and V is TRBV19; 8 bases are a match to TRBD1. Trimming at V came to 6 bases and at J to 5 bases, leaving 5 bases not matched to a gene. The V gene's germline CDR1 is LNHDA and CDR2 SQIVND (reference sequence). The CDR3 length is 13 residues. CDR3 sequence reads: CASSRDRIYGYTF. CDR3 coding DNA: TGTGCCAGTAGCCGGGACAGGATATATGGCTACACCTTC.

The gene calls are TRBV5-1 and TRBJ2-1; TRBD2 matches 7 bases. J was trimmed by 4 bases and V by 5 bases; bases with no gene match: 9. Germline values: CDR1 SGHRS, CDR2 YFSETQ. CDR3 length equals 15 residues. The CDR3 DNA reads TGCGCCAGCAGGGCGGGGGTCGGCGATTACAATGAGCAGTTCTTC. This sequence encodes CASRAGVGDYNEQFF. Combining the CDR3 with reference TRBV5-1 and TRBJ2-1 gives the whole variable domain KAGVTQTPRYLIKTRGQQVTLSCSPISGHRSVSWYQQTPGQGLQFLFEYFSETQRNKGNFPGRFSGRQFSNSRSEMNVSTLELGDSALYLCASRAGVGDYNEQFFGPGTRLTVL.

This chain connects TRBV19 to TRBJ2-3; 8 bases are shared with TRBD2. V was pared by 3 bases and J by 0 bases, with 14 bases of the junction left unmatched. This CDR3 comprises 19 residues. Per the germline V gene, CDR1 is LNHDA and CDR2 is SQIVND (reference sequence). Here the CDR3 reads CASSMVPRGGGPSTDTQYF. In nucleotides, the CDR3 is TGTGCCAGTAGTATGGTCCCTCGCGGCGGGGGGCCTAGCACAGATACGCAGTATTTT.

The rearrangement uses TRBV10-3 and TRBJ2-3; D may be TRBD2 (6 bases). The CDR3 is 11 amino acids. V was trimmed by 10 bases and J by 13 bases, leaving 18 bases between them. The germline V gene encodes CDR1 ENHRY and CDR2 SYGVKD. The CDR3 loop is CATVGPPGEYF. CDR3 in DNA: TGTGCCACCGTTGGCCCGCCGGGAGAGTATTTT.

The genes are TRBV2 and TRBJ1-1; D may be TRBD1 (5 bases). Germline CDR1 reads SNHLY; CDR2 reads FYNNEI. V was clipped by 8 bases and J by 3 bases, with 10 bases between them. The CDR3 has 12 amino acids. CDR3 DNA sequence: TGTGCCAGCGGTAGGGGATACACTGAAGCTTTCTTT. This codes for CASGRGYTEAFF.

The CDR3, as DNA: TGTGCCAGCTCACGCGGGACAGGCGGCTACGAGCAGTACTTC. Amino acids: CASSRGTGGYEQYF. The chain joins TRBV18 to TRBJ2-7; 8 bases agree with TRBD1. This CDR3 has 14 residues. Per germline, CDR1 KGHSH and CDR2 LQKENI. V lost 4 bases to trimming and J lost 3 bases; unmatched junction nucleotides: 5. The full variable domain, in which reference TRBV18 and TRBJ2-7 provide the parts outside the CDR3, is NAGVMQNPRHLVRRRGQEARLRCSPMKGHSHVYWYRQLPEEGLKFMVYLQKENIIDESGMPKERFSAEFPKEGPSILRIQQVVRGDSAAYFCASSRGTGGYEQYFGPGTRLTVT.

This clone was detected once. V and J are TRBV11-2 and TRBJ2-1, with 12 positions matching TRBD1. CDR1 and CDR2 from the germline V gene are SGHAT and FQNNGV. Trimming cost V 5 bases and J 6 bases; bases outside gene matches: 5. The CDR3 contains 15 residues. The CDR3 DNA is TGTGCCAGCAGCCATGGGGGACAGGGGGCCAATGAGCAGTTCTTC. This gives the protein CASSHGGQGANEQFF.

This sequence joins TRBV11-2 and TRBJ1-1, with unresolved D. CDR1 is SGHAT, CDR2 FQNNGV, per germline. V was clipped by 0 bases and J by 1 base, with 3 bases between them. The CDR3 runs 13 residues. The CDR3 sequence is CASSLEQNTEAFF. In nucleotides, the CDR3 is TGTGCCAGCAGCTTAGAACAGAACACTGAAGCTTTCTTT.

V usage is TRBV18 and J usage is TRBJ2-1; possible D gene TRBD1, 6 bases. Germline loops: CDR1 KGHSH, CDR2 LQKENI. Trimming removed 2 bases from V and 8 bases from J, with 16 bases in between. This CDR3 has 15 residues. The CDR3 sequence is CASSPVTGFLHEQFF. In DNA form, the CDR3 reads TGTGCCAGCTCACCAGTGACAGGCTTTCTACATGAGCAGTTCTTC.

V is TRBV5-1 and J is TRBJ2-2; 8 bases map to TRBD1. This CDR3 region has 15 residues. Trimming removed 4 bases from V and 8 bases from J; junction bases left unmatched: 10. Germline V gives CDR1 SGHRS, CDR2 YFSETQ. The CDR3 nucleotides are TGCGCCAGCAGCCTAGACCGACAGGGGATAGGGGAGCTGTTTTTT. Protein product: CASSLDRQGIGELFF.

J is TRBJ1-1 and V is TRBV2; D unclear. Germline values: CDR1 SNHLY, CDR2 FYNNEI. The germline V and J ends were trimmed by 6 bases and 1 base, with 9 bases remaining between them. This CDR3 has 13 amino acids. Written as DNA, the CDR3 is TGTGCCAGCAGAAGACGGGGGAACACTGAAGCTTTCTTT. As protein: CASRRRGNTEAFF.

The chain employs TRBV11-3 and TRBJ2-7; 15 nucleotides line up with TRBD2. Per germline, CDR1 SGHNT and CDR2 YENEEA. CDR3 size: 18 residues. Unmatched junction bases numbered 11, after V lost 5 bases and J lost 3 bases. The CDR3 loop is CASSPGTSGRSSIYEQYF. The CDR3 coding sequence is TGTGCCAGCAGCCCGGGGACTAGCGGGAGGTCGTCCATCTACGAGCAGTACTTC.

The chain links TRBV7-2 to TRBJ2-2; 13 bases map to TRBD2. Germline V gives CDR1 SGHTA, CDR2 FQGNSA. This CDR3 comprises 15 residues. The ends lost 5 bases at V and 6 bases at J; junction bases unmatched: 3. The CDR3 protein is CASSLTSGRAGELFF. The CDR3 nucleotides are TGTGCCAGCAGCCTCACTAGCGGGAGGGCCGGGGAGCTGTTTTTT. The whole variable domain, remainder taken from reference TRBV7-2 and TRBJ2-2, is GAGVSQSPSNKVTEKGKDVELRCDPISGHTALYWYRQSLGQGLEFLIYFQGNSAPDKSGLPSDRFSAERTGGSVSTLTIQRTQQEDSAVYLCASSLTSGRAGELFFGEGSRLTVL.